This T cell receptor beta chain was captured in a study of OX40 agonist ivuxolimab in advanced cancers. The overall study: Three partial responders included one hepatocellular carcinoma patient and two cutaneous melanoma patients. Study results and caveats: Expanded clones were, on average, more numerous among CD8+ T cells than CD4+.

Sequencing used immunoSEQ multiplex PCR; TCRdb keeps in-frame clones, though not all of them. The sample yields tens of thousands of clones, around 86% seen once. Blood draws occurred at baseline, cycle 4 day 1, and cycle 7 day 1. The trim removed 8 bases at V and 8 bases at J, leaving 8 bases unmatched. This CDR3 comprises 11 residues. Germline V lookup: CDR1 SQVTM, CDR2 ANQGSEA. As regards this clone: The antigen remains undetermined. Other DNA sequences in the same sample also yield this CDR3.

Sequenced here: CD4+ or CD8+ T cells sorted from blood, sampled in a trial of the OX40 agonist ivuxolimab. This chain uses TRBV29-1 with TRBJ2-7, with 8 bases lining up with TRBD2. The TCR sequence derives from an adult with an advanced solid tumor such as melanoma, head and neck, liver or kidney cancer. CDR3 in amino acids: CSIYGGGQQYF. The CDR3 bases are TGCAGCATTTACGGGGGGGGGCAGCAGTACTTC.